This T cell receptor (beta chain) was sequenced for a study of blood T cell dynamics during melanoma immunotherapy. For the study at large: Standard first-line treatment here was pembrolizumab or nivolumab plus ipilimumab in metastatic melanoma.

Time point noted: week 3, after first cycle of checkpoint inhibitor. One draw preceded checkpoint blockade; another followed its first cycle at week 3. Apart from two fast progressors, RECIST 1.1 response was judged 12 weeks post-infusion. Patients had no prior systemic cancer treatment, immunosuppressants or other active cancers. Assay: immunoSEQ multiplex PCR; the TCRdb copy retains only in-frame clones and omits some. Among about 19,000 clones listed, 70% to 90% were seen once. The material sequenced was blood, taken from a patient treated with checkpoint blockade. This clonotype originated in a human donor with melanoma.

The CDR3 loop is CATSRVGTGNQPQHF. The CDR3 DNA reads TGTGCCACCAGCAGAGTGGGAACAGGGAATCAGCCCCAGCATTTT. V usage is TRBV15 and J usage is TRBJ1-5; the D gene is possibly TRBD1 (6 bases). V was trimmed by 1 base and J by 4 bases, leaving 11 bases between them. This CDR3 is built from 15 residues. The germline V gene has CDR1 LNHNV and CDR2 YYDKDF (reference sequence).